This record concerns one T cell receptor beta chain sequence. Its specificity is unknown. Only in-frame clones appear in the TCRdb table, and some are missing; sequencing was by immunoSEQ multiplex PCR. Among about 440,000 clones listed, roughly 88% were seen once. The CDR3 runs to 14 residues. V was shortened by 2 bases and J by 5 bases, with 12 bases between the two germline ends. Per germline, CDR1 MNHEY and CDR2 SVGAGI. The data originate from a study of Ad26.COV2.S vaccination and SARS-CoV-2 variants. Overall study context: COV1001, an Ad26.COV2.S trial, supplied this vaccine-arm donor. The vaccine Ad26.COV2.S was put into the muscle once, or twice with 56 days between.

General observations from the study: Total T cell responses, in the TCR breadth and depth analyses, may have been underestimated.

Sample treatment: about 20 received Ad26.COV2.S at low or high dose, single or two shots; several received placebo; per-sample allocation not given. Sampling happened 63 days after the first vaccine or placebo injection. The rearrangement uses TRBV6-5 and TRBJ2-5, with D maybe TRBD1 (5 bases). The specimen was peripheral blood, collected in a trial of Ad26.COV2.S vaccine versus placebo. The sequence was obtained from a person between 18 and 59 years old who received the Ad26.COV2.S COVID-19 vaccine or a placebo. This CDR3 is CASSYRQGSETQYF. The CDR3 DNA follows: TGTGCCAGCAGTTACAGGCAGGGATCGGAGACCCAGTACTTC.